The rows below give T cell receptor beta chains drawn from one sample of a study of CD8+ T cells in alopecia areata. The protocol was immunoSEQ multiplex PCR, while the TCRdb copy is restricted to in-frame clones and leaves out a portion. This sample yields roughly 170,000 clones, of which about 60% are seen a single time; over 10% belongs to the top ten. Material: CD8+ T cells sorted from blood, obtained at week 24, from a patient treated with tofacitinib. All receptors derive from a human donor with alopecia areata. Each CDR3 is given with its conserved first and last residue. A D gene is named only where the DNA matches it firmly. Clone size is given for some rows only: seen once, a few or many times, or a class if the clone is expanded.

>-|-|TRBV7-2|TRBJ1-5
CASRAGVRQPQHF
TGTGCCAGCAGGGCAGGGGTTAGGCAGCCCCAGCATTTT
>-|-|TRBV4-2|TRBJ1-1
CASSVQGFTEAFF
TGTGCCAGCAGCGTACAGGGTTTCACTGAAGCTTTCTTT
>-|-|TRBV9|TRBJ1-2
CASSVGSQSANYGYTF
TGTGCCAGCAGCGTAGGGTCCCAGTCAGCTAACTATGGCTACACCTTC
>-|-|TRBV29-1|TRBJ2-7
CSVDEGAYEQYF
TGCAGCGTTGACGAGGGGGCCTACGAGCAGTACTTC
>TRBD1|many|TRBV28|TRBJ1-6
CASSSHRQGALNSPLHF
TGTGCCAGCAGTTCCCACCGACAGGGGGCGTTGAATTCACCCCTCCACTTT
>TRBD1|-|TRBV4-1|TRBJ2-5
CASSGQGAQETQYF
TGCGCCAGCAGCGGACAGGGTGCTCAAGAGACCCAGTACTTC
>-|-|TRBV7-9|TRBJ2-3
CASSLLGSDTQYF
TGTGCCAGCAGCTTATTGGGTTCAGATACGCAGTATTTT
>TRBD1|once|TRBV4-1|TRBJ1-5
CASSRAPPGQGGQPQHF
TGCGCCAGCAGCCGAGCCCCCCCGGGACAGGGAGGGCAGCCCCAGCATTTT
>-|-|TRBV4-1|TRBJ1-2
CASSQGRNYGYTF
TGCGCCAGCAGCCAGGGACGGAACTATGGCTACACCTTC
>TRBD1|-|TRBV29-1|TRBJ2-2
CSGGQGAAGELFF
TGCAGCGGCGGACAGGGGGCGGCCGGGGAGCTGTTTTTT
>TRBD1|-|TRBV27|TRBJ2-1
CASSSGQGKLTEQFF
TGTGCCAGCAGTTCCGGACAGGGGAAGCTTACTGAGCAGTTCTTC
>TRBD1|-|TRBV14|TRBJ1-1
CASSQGTGVGWDTEAFF
TGTGCCAGCAGCCAAGGGACAGGGGTTGGGTGGGACACTGAAGCTTTCTTT
>TRBD1|few|TRBV6-5|TRBJ1-5
CASRRQGHSNQPQHF
TGTGCCAGCAGAAGACAGGGTCATAGCAATCAGCCCCAGCATTTT
>-|-|TRBV6-5|TRBJ1-1
CASAPFLGEAFF
TGTGCCAGCGCTCCCTTCTTGGGTGAAGCTTTCTTT
>-|-|TRBV4-1|TRBJ1-1
CASSPAPPAGNTEAFF
TGCGCCAGCAGCCCCGCTCCGCCAGCGGGGAACACTGAAGCTTTCTTT
>-|-|TRBV6-6|TRBJ2-3
CASTSARTDTQYF
TGTGCCAGCACCTCGGCGCGCACAGATACGCAGTATTTT
>TRBD2|-|TRBV2|TRBJ2-1
CASSGTSVYEQFF
TGTGCCAGCAGCGGGACTAGCGTCTATGAGCAGTTCTTC
>-|few|TRBV19|TRBJ1-2
CASRTSSLYGYTF
TGTGCCAGTAGGACGAGTTCCCTTTATGGCTACACCTTC
>-|-|TRBV4-1|TRBJ1-2
CASSQEAGSGGYTF
TGCGCCAGCAGCCAAGAGGCGGGGTCCGGGGGCTACACCTTC
>-|-|TRBV29-1|TRBJ2-3
CSVEAPSIRRADTQYF
TGCAGCGTTGAGGCCCCCTCGATAAGGAGGGCAGATACGCAGTATTTT
>-|-|TRBV27|TRBJ2-7
CASSLTRTVYEQYF
TGTGCCAGCAGTTTAACAAGGACAGTCTACGAGCAGTACTTC
>TRBD1|-|TRBV6-5|TRBJ2-4
CASSSWTGLGKNIQYF
TGTGCCAGCAGTTCCTGGACAGGGTTGGGAAAAAACATTCAGTACTTC
>-|few|TRBV30|TRBJ2-1
CAWSRLVYNEQFF
TGTGCCTGGAGTAGACTAGTCTACAATGAGCAGTTCTTC
>TRBD1|-|TRBV5-6|TRBJ2-7
CASSLGGQGADEQYF
TGTGCCAGCAGCTTGGGTGGACAGGGGGCCGACGAGCAGTACTTC
>TRBD2|few|TRBV7-6|TRBJ2-7
CASSLPGLAHEQYF
TGTGCCAGCAGCTTACCGGGACTAGCCCACGAGCAGTACTTC
>-|-|TRBV5-6|TRBJ1-2
CASSSQGAEGPSSYGYTF
TGTGCCAGCAGCTCCCAGGGCGCGGAGGGACCTTCATCCTATGGCTACACCTTC
>-|-|TRBV30|TRBJ2-1
CAWSVSFHSYNEQFF
TGTGCCTGGAGTGTAAGTTTCCACTCCTACAATGAGCAGTTCTTC
>-|-|TRBV27|TRBJ2-7
CASSLWGIDEQYF
TGTGCCAGCAGTTTATGGGGAATTGACGAGCAGTACTTC
>TRBD1|-|TRBV13|TRBJ1-6
CASSFGTGDPHLHF
TGTGCCAGCAGCTTCGGGACAGGGGACCCTCACCTCCACTTT
>-|few|TRBV7-8|TRBJ2-1
CASSLGGSYNEQFF
TGTGCCAGCAGCTTAGGGGGCTCCTACAATGAGCAGTTCTTC
>TRBD2|few|TRBV2|TRBJ2-1
CASASGGAKWNEQFF
TGTGCCAGCGCCTCGGGGGGGGCTAAGTGGAATGAGCAGTTCTTC
>-|-|TRBV5-5|TRBJ2-1
CASSLNGGGNNEQFF
TGTGCCAGCAGCTTAAACGGGGGCGGCAACAATGAGCAGTTCTTC
>-|-|TRBV7-6|TRBJ2-3
CASSSKTSPSTDTQYF
TGTGCCAGCAGCTCAAAAACTAGCCCGAGCACAGATACGCAGTATTTT
>-|-|TRBV13|TRBJ1-2
CASSTEGAYGYTF
TGTGCCAGCAGCACGGAGGGTGCGTATGGCTACACCTTC
>-|-|TRBV15|TRBJ1-5
CATSLGGNDNQPQHF
TGTGCCACCAGCTTGGGGGGAAATGACAATCAGCCCCAGCATTTT
>-|few|TRBV29-1|TRBJ1-1
CSVARMNTEAFF
TGCAGCGTGGCCCGGATGAACACTGAAGCTTTCTTT
>TRBD1|few|TRBV6-5|TRBJ1-1
CASSQGQTEAFF
TGTGCCAGCAGCCAGGGACAGACCGAAGCTTTCTTT
>TRBD1|-|TRBV27|TRBJ2-7
CASSFDRGTGEQYF
TGTGCCAGCAGTTTCGACAGGGGGACGGGTGAGCAGTACTTC
>TRBD2|-|TRBV9|TRBJ2-3
CASSVVPAGGTDTQYF
TGTGCCAGCAGCGTAGTTCCCGCGGGGGGCACAGATACGCAGTATTTT
>-|-|TRBV4-1|TRBJ2-1
CASSQGTNEQFF
TGCGCCAGCAGCCAAGGGACCAATGAGCAGTTCTTC
>-|-|TRBV5-6|TRBJ1-1
CASSLGQPEAFF
TGTGCCAGCAGTCTTGGACAGCCCGAAGCTTTCTTT
>TRBD1|-|TRBV2|TRBJ1-5
CASSARTGLYQPQHF
TGTGCCAGCAGTGCTCGGACAGGGTTGTATCAGCCCCAGCATTTT